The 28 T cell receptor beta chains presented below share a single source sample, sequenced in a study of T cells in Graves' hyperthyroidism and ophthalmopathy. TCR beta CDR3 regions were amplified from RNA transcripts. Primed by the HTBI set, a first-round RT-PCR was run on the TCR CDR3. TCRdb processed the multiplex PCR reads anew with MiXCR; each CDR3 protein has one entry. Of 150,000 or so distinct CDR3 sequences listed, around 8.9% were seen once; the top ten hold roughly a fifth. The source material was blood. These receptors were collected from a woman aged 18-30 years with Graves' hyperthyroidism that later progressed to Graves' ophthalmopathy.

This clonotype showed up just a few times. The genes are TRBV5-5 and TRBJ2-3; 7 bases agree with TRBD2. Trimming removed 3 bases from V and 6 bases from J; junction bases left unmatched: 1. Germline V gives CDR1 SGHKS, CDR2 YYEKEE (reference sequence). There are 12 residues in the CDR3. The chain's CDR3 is CASSWGGDTQYF. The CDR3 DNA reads TGTGCCAGCAGCTGGGGGGGGGATACGCAGTATTTT.

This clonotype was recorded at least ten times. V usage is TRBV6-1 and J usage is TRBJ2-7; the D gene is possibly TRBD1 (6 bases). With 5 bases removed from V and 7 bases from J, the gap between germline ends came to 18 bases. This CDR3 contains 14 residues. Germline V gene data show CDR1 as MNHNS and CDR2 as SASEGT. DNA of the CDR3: TGTGCCAGCAGTCCCCTATCCAGGGGAGAAGAGCAGTACTTC. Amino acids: CASSPLSRGEEQYF.

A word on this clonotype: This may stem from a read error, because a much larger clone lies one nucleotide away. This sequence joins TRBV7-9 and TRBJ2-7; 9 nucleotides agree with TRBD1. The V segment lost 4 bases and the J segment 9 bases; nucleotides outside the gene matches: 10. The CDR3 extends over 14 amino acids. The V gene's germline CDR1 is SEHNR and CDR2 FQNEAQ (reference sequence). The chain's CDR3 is CASSSPGQGRGQYF. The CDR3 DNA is TGTGCCAGCAGCTCCCCGGGACAGGGACGCGGGCAGTACTTC.

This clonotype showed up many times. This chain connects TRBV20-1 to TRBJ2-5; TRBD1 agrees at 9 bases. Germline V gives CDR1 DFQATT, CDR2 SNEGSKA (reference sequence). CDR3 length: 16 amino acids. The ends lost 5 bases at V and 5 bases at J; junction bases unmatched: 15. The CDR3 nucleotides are TGCAGTGCTGGACTTTGGGACAGGGTGAATGGTGAGACCCAGTACTTC. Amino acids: CSAGLWDRVNGETQYF.

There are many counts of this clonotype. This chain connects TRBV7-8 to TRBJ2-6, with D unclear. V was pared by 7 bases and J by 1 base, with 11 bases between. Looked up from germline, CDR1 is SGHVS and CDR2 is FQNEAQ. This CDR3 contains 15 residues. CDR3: CASTSVTSGANVLTF. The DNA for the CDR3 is TGTGCCAGCACCTCCGTGACGTCTGGGGCCAACGTCCTGACTTTC.

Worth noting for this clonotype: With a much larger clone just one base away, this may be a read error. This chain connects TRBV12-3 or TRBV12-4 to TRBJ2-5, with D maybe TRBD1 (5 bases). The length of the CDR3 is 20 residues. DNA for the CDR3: TGTGCCAGCAGTCGATTATTAGGGCAGGGCGGTGACCGAAACCATGAGACCCAGTACTTC. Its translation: CASSRLLGQGGDRNHETQYF.

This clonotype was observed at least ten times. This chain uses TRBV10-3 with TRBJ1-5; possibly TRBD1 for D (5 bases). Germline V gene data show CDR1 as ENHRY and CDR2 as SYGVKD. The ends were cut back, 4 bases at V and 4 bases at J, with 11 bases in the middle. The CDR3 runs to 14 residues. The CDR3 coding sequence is TGTGCCATCAGTGCCGGGACCGAAAATCAGCCCCAGCATTTT. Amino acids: CAISAGTENQPQHF.

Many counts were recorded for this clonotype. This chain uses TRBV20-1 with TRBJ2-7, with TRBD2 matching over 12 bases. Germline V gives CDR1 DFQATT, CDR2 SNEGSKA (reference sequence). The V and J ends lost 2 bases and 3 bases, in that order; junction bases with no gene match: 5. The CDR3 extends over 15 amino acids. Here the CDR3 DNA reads TGCAGTGCTAGACTAGCGGGAGGGGGGGACTACGAGCAGTACTTC. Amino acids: CSARLAGGGDYEQYF.

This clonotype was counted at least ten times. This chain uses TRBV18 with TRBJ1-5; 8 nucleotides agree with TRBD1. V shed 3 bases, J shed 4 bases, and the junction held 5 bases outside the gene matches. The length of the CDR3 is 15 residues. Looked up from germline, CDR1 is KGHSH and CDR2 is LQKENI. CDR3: CASSPKDRANQPQHF. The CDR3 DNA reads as TGTGCCAGCTCACCCAAGGACAGGGCAAATCAGCCCCAGCATTTT. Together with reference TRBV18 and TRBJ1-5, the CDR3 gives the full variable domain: NAGVMQNPRHLVRRRGQEARLRCSPMKGHSHVYWYRQLPEEGLKFMVYLQKENIIDESGMPKERFSAEFPKEGPSILRIQQVVRGDSAAYFCASSPKDRANQPQHFGDGTRLSIL.

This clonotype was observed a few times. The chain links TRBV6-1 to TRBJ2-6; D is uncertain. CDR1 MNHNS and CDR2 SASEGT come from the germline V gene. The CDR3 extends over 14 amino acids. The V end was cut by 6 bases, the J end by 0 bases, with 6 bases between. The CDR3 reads CASRVRSGANVLTF. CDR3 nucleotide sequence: TGTGCCAGCAGAGTCCGCTCTGGGGCCAACGTCCTGACTTTC.

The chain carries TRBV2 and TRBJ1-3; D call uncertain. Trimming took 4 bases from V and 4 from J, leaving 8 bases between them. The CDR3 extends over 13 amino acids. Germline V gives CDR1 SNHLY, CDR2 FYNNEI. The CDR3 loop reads CASSADPGNTIYF. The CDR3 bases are TGTGCCAGCAGTGCGGACCCAGGAAACACCATATATTTT.

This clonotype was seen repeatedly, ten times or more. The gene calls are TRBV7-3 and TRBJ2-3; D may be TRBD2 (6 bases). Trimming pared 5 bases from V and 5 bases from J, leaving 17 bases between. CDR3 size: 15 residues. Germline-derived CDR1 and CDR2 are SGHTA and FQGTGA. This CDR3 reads CASSQETGTLDTQYF. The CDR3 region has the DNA TGTGCCAGCAGCCAGGAGACCGGGACTTTAGATACGCAGTATTTT.

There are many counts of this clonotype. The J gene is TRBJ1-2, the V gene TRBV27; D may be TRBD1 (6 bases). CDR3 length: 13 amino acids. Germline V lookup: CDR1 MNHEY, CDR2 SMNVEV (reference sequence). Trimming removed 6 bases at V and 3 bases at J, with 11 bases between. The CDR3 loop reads CASRQGGDYGYTF. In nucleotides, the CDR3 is TGTGCCAGCAGACAGGGCGGAGACTATGGCTACACCTTC.

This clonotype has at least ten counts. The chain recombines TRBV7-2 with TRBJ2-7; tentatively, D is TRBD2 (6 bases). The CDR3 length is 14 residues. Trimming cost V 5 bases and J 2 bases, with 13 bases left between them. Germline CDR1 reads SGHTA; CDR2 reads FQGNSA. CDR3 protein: CASSPTGSPYEQYF. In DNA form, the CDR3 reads TGTGCCAGCAGCCCAACCGGGAGTCCCTACGAGCAGTACTTC.

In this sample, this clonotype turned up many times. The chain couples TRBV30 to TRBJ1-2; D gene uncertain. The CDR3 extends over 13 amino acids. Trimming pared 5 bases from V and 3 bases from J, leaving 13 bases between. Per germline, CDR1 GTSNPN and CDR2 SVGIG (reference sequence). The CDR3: CAWAHLADYGYTF. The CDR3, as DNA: TGTGCCTGGGCCCACCTGGCGGACTATGGCTACACCTTC.

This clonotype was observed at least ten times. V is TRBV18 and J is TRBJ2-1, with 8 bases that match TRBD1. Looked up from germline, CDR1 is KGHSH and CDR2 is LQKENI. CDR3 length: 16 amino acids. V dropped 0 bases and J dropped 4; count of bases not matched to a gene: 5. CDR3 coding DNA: TGTGCCAGCTCACCACCCCGACAGGGGAGGTACAATGAGCAGTTCTTC. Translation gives CASSPPRQGRYNEQFF.

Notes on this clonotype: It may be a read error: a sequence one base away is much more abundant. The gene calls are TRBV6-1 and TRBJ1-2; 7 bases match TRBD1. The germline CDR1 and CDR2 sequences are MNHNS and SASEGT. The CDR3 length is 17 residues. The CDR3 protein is CASREVGTVLANYGYTF. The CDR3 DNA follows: TGTGCCAGCAGAGAAGTGGGGACAGTGCTAGCTAACTATGGCTACACCTTC.

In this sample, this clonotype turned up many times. The CDR3 loop reads CAWRPGQGYEQYF. CDR3 DNA: TGTGCCTGGAGGCCGGGACAGGGTTACGAGCAGTACTTC. This chain uses TRBV30 with TRBJ2-7; 9 bases map to TRBD1. V was clipped by 3 bases and J by 4 bases; unmatched bases: 4. The CDR3 runs 13 residues. Germline CDR1 and CDR2: GTSNPN and SVGIG (reference sequence).

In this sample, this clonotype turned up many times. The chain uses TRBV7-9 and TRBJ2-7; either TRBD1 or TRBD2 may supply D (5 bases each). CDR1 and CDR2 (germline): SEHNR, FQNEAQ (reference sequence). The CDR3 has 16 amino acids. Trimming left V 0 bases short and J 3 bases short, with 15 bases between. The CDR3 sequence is CASSLARVDRGYEQYF. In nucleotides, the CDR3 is TGTGCCAGCAGCTTAGCGCGGGTCGACAGAGGCTACGAGCAGTACTTC.

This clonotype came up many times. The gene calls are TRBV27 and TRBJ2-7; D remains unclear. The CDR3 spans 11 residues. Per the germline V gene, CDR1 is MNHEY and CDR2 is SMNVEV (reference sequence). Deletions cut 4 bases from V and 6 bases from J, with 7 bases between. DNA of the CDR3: TGTGCCAGCAGTTCAAGGAGCGAGCAGTACTTC. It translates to CASSSRSEQYF.

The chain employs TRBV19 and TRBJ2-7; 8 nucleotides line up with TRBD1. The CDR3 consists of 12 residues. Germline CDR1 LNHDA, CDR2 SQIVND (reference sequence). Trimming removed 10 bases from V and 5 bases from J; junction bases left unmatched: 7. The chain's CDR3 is CATRQGMHEQYF. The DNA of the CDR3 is TGTGCCACTCGACAGGGGATGCACGAGCAGTACTTC.

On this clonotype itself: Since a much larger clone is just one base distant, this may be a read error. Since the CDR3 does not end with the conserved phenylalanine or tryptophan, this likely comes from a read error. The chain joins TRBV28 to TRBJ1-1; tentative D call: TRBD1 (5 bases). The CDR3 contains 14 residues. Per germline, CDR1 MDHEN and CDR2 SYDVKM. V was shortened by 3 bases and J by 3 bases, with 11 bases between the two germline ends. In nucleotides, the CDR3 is TGTGCCAGCAGTTTTTCGACGGGGGACACTGAAGCTTTCCTT. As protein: CASSFSTGDTEAFL.

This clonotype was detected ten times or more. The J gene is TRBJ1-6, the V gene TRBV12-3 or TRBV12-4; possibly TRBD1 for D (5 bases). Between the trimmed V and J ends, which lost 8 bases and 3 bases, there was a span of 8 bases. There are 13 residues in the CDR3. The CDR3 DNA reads TGTGCCAGCCGACAGAGCTATAATTCACCCCTCCACTTT. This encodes CASRQSYNSPLHF.

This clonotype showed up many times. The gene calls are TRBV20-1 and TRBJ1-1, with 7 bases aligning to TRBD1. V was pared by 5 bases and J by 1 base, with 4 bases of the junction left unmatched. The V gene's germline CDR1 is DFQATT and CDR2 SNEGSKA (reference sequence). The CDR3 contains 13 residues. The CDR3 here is CSALRQGNTEAFF. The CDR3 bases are TGCAGTGCTCTTCGACAGGGGAACACTGAAGCTTTCTTT.

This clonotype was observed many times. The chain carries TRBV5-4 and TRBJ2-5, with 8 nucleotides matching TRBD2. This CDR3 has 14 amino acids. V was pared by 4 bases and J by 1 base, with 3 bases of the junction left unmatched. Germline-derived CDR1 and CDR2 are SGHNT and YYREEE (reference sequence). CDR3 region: CASSPGLAQETQYF. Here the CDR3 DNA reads TGTGCCAGCAGCCCCGGACTAGCCCAAGAGACCCAGTACTTC.

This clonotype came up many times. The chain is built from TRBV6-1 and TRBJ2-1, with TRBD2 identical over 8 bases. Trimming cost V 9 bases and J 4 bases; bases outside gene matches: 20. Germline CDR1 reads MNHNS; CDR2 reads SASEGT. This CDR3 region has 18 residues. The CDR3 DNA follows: TGTGCCAGTAAAATTCGTCGAGCGGGGGTGGGTATTTACAATGAGCAGTTCTTC. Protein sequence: CASKIRRAGVGIYNEQFF.

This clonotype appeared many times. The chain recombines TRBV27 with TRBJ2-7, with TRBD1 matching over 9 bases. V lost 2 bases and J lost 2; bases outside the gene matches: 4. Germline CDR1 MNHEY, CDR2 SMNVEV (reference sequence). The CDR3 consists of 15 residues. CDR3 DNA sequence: TGTGCCAGCAGTTTAATTGGACAGGGGCCCTACGAGCAGTACTTC. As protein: CASSLIGQGPYEQYF.

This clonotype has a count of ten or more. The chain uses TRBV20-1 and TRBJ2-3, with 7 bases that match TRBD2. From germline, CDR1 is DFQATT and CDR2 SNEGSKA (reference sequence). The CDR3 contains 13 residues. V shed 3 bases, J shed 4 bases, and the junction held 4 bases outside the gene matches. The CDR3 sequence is CSARGLAADTQYF. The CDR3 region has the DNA TGCAGTGCTAGGGGGCTAGCGGCAGATACGCAGTATTTT.